The 28 T cell receptor beta chains given below trace back to one sample, sequenced in a study of identical twins. MiXCR, run by TCRdb on the 5' RACE reads, gives a single entry per CDR3 protein. The repertoire consists of around 450,000 distinct CDR3 sequences, with 14% occurring once and the leading ten covering more than 0.5%. This same sample was also taken into another study, of yellow fever vaccine responses in identical twins.

Sequenced material: CD4+ T cells sorted from blood. The receptors here all came from a woman under 30 in good health.

This clonotype was observed many times. The V gene is TRBV30, the J gene TRBJ2-6; D is ambiguous. The length of the CDR3 is 14 residues. V dropped 3 bases and J dropped 0 bases, with 6 bases sitting between them. Germline loops: CDR1 GTSNPN, CDR2 SVGIG (reference sequence). CDR3 DNA sequence: TGTGCCTGGAGAGAGATCTCTGGGGCCAACGTCCTGACTTTC. Its translation: CAWREISGANVLTF. The full variable domain, completed using reference TRBV30 and TRBJ2-6, is SQTIHQWPATLVQPVGSPLSLECTVEGTSNPNLYWYRQAAGRGLQLLFYSVGIGQISSEVPQNLSASRPQDRQFILSSKKLLLSDSGFYLCAWREISGANVLTFGAGSRLTVL.

This clonotype was counted between two and nine times. V is TRBV28 and J is TRBJ2-7, with D perhaps given as TRBD1 or TRBD2 (5 bases each). The CDR3 covers 13 residues. Trimming left V 5 bases short and J 4 bases short, with 12 bases between. Germline V gene lookup returns CDR1 MDHEN and CDR2 SYDVKM. The CDR3 loop is CASSGTPRYEQYF. DNA of the CDR3: TGTGCCAGCAGTGGGACCCCTAGGTACGAGCAGTACTTC. Combining the CDR3 with reference TRBV28 and TRBJ2-7 gives the whole variable domain DVKVTQSSRYLVKRTGEKVFLECVQDMDHENMFWYRQDPGLGLRLIYFSYDVKMKEKGDIPEGYSVSREKKERFSLILESASTNQTSMYLCASSGTPRYEQYFGPGTRLTVT.

This clonotype was picked up many times. The rearrangement joins TRBV29-1 to TRBJ2-1, with 7 nucleotides matching TRBD1. The CDR3 is 15 residues long. V was pared by 6 bases and J by 5 bases, with 13 bases of the junction left unmatched. Germline CDR1 SQVTM, CDR2 ANQGSEA. CDR3 bases: TGCAGCGTCGTTACTTACAGGGGTAAAGACAATGAGCAGTTCTTC. Its protein product is CSVVTYRGKDNEQFF.

The table lists this clonotype with a few counts. This chain connects TRBV19 to TRBJ2-3; D possibly corresponds to TRBD1 (5 bases). The CDR3 covers 13 residues. Trimming took off 7 bases at V and 3 bases at J, with 11 bases between the two ends. Germline V gives CDR1 LNHDA, CDR2 SQIVND (reference sequence). The CDR3 reads CASKSAGTDTQYF. The DNA of the CDR3 is TGTGCCAGTAAGAGCGCAGGGACAGATACGCAGTATTTT.

V and J are TRBV6-2 or TRBV6-3 and TRBJ1-1; possible D gene TRBD1, 5 bases. The CDR3 has 14 amino acids. The V end was cut by 4 bases, the J end by 0 bases, with 9 bases between. The germline V gene encodes CDR1 MNHEY and CDR2 SVGEGT. The CDR3 DNA follows: TGTGCCAGCAGTTTTGCAGGGATGAACACTGAAGCTTTCTTT. It encodes CASSFAGMNTEAFF.

V usage is TRBV3-1 and J usage is TRBJ2-3; possibly TRBD1 or TRBD2 for D (6 bases each). The CDR3 has 15 residues. Trimming took 1 base from V and 1 from J, leaving 9 bases between them. In germline, CDR1 is LGHDT, CDR2 YNNKEL (reference sequence). This CDR3 reads CASSQGGGRTDTQYF. The CDR3 DNA reads as TGTGCCAGCAGCCAAGGTGGGGGGCGCACAGATACGCAGTATTTT.

This clonotype was observed many times. This sequence joins TRBV21-1 and TRBJ1-3; TRBD1 was called by the table and not checked on the DNA. TRBV21-1 is assigned pseudogene status. The CDR3 consists of 22 residues. The CDR3: CASSKAKGATGYRSVSGNTIYF. The CDR3 DNA reads TGTGCCAGCAGCAAAGCCAAGGGGGCAACAGGATATCGCTCTGTGTCGGGAAACACCATATATTTT.

This clonotype was observed a handful of times. V is TRBV4-2 and J is TRBJ2-3, with a possible D match to TRBD1 (5 bases). CDR1 and CDR2 (germline): LGHNA, YNFKEQ. There are 15 residues in the CDR3. V was trimmed by 0 bases and J by 6 bases, leaving 13 bases between them. In DNA, the CDR3 is TGTGCCAGCAGCCAAGAAGGCAGGGTTCTGGATACGCAGTATTTT. Its protein is CASSQEGRVLDTQYF.

In this sample, this clonotype turned up a few times. The CDR3 nucleotides are TGCAGTGCTCCCGAACAGGGGGCCGCGGGACCCCAGCATTTT. Protein product: CSAPEQGAAGPQHF. The gene calls are TRBV20-1 and TRBJ1-5, with 9 bases lining up with TRBD1. Germline V gene lookup returns CDR1 DFQATT and CDR2 SNEGSKA (reference sequence). Losses at the gene ends were 5 bases for V and 10 bases for J; bases not matched to a gene: 12. CDR3 length: 14 amino acids.

This clonotype has only a few counts. The chain has TRBV11-2 and TRBJ2-3, with TRBD1 matching 7 bases. V gave up 4 bases and J gave up 4 bases; unmatched junction bases: 8. In germline, CDR1 is SGHAT, CDR2 FQNNGV. This CDR3 is 15 amino acids long. The CDR3 is CASSSRQGKADTQYF. The CDR3 region has the DNA TGTGCCAGCAGCTCCCGACAGGGAAAGGCAGATACGCAGTATTTT.

The V call is TRBV7-6, the J call TRBJ2-2, with D hard to call. The germline CDR1 and CDR2 sequences are SGHVS and FNYEAQ. The CDR3 runs 12 residues. Between the trimmed V and J ends, which lost 10 bases and 6 bases, there was a span of 12 bases. The CDR3 spells CATQKGPGELFF. CDR3 sequence (DNA): TGTGCCACCCAGAAAGGACCCGGGGAGCTGTTTTTT.

This clonotype has a handful of counts. DNA of the CDR3: TGTGCCAGCAGTGGAGCGGGACTGAGCACAGATACGCAGTATTTT. This codes for CASSGAGLSTDTQYF. V gene TRBV2 combines with J gene TRBJ2-3, with TRBD2 matching over 7 bases. Looked up from germline, CDR1 is SNHLY and CDR2 is FYNNEI. The ends lost 4 bases at V and 0 bases at J; junction bases unmatched: 4. The CDR3 loop spans 15 amino acids.

This clonotype was recorded a few times. Here the CDR3 reads CASSARDTRNEKLFF. CDR3 DNA sequence: TGTGCCAGCAGCGCCAGGGACACCAGGAATGAAAAACTGTTTTTT. The V call is TRBV9, the J call TRBJ1-4, with a tentative D call TRBD1 (6 bases). CDR3 length equals 15 residues. Germline CDR1 is SGDLS and CDR2 is YYNGEE. The V end lost 3 bases, the J end lost 5 bases, and 14 bases lay between the germline ends.

The chain uses TRBV20-1 and TRBJ2-7; TRBD1 or TRBD2 may be the D gene (6 bases each). Germline values: CDR1 DFQATT, CDR2 SNEGSKA (reference sequence). The CDR3 consists of 14 residues. V was shortened by 1 base and J by 2 bases, with 12 bases between the two germline ends. The chain's CDR3 is CSARVGGLAYEQYF. Here the CDR3 DNA reads TGCAGTGCTAGAGTCGGGGGCCTGGCCTACGAGCAGTACTTC.

The chain joins TRBV5-5 to TRBJ2-7, with no clear D. CDR3 length equals 14 residues. V gave up 3 bases and J gave up 3 bases, with 13 bases separating them. Germline assignment: CDR1 SGHKS and CDR2 YYEKEE (reference sequence). The CDR3 coding sequence is TGTGCCAGCAGCTCGCTAAATAATCTCTACGAGCAGTACTTC. Amino acid sequence: CASSSLNNLYEQYF.

There are a few counts of this clonotype. This chain links TRBV29-1 with TRBJ2-1; D unresolved. Trimming stripped 3 bases from V and 4 bases from J, with 4 bases between. This CDR3 region has 11 residues. Germline-derived CDR1 and CDR2 are SQVTM and ANQGSEA. CDR3 protein: CSVERYNEQFF. Written as DNA, the CDR3 is TGCAGCGTTGAGCGATACAATGAGCAGTTCTTC.

The chain is built from TRBV29-1 and TRBJ2-7, with 11 bases aligning to TRBD1. Per germline, CDR1 SQVTM and CDR2 ANQGSEA. Trimming removed 4 bases from V and 7 bases from J; junction bases left unmatched: 6. The CDR3 length is 13 residues. The DNA for the CDR3 is TGCAGCGTTGTTGGACAGGGGGCGGGTGAGCAGTACTTC. Amino acids: CSVVGQGAGEQYF.

This clonotype was seen many times. This chain links TRBV29-1 with TRBJ2-3, with D perhaps being TRBD1 or TRBD2 (5 bases each). CDR3 size: 10 residues. Germline CDR1 SQVTM, CDR2 ANQGSEA. V was clipped by 7 bases and J by 13 bases, with 15 bases between them. The CDR3 loop is CSAWEKGEYF. The CDR3 DNA follows: TGCAGCGCATGGGAGAAAGGGGAGTATTTT.

This chain links TRBV20-1 with TRBJ2-1, with 16 bases fitting TRBD2. V was pared by 4 bases and J by 7 bases, with 7 bases of the junction left unmatched. Germline assignment: CDR1 DFQATT and CDR2 SNEGSKA (reference sequence). The CDR3 runs 16 residues. DNA of the CDR3: TGCAGTGCTATGGGACTAGCGGGAGGGTTTGGGAATGAGCAGTTCTTC. Translated: CSAMGLAGGFGNEQFF.

This clonotype occurred many times. This rearrangement joins TRBV9 to TRBJ2-7; TRBD1 matches 8 bases. Germline V CDR1 and CDR2: SGDLS, YYNGEE. This CDR3 is 14 amino acids long. J was trimmed by 5 bases and V by 1 base; bases with no gene match: 5. CDR3 DNA sequence: TGTGCCAGCAGCGTACGGACAGGGTACGACGAGCAGTACTTC. Amino acids: CASSVRTGYDEQYF. The full variable domain, rest sourced from reference TRBV9 and TRBJ2-7, is DSGVTQTPKHLITATGQRVTLRCSPRSGDLSVYWYQQSLDQGLQFLIQYYNGEERAKGNILERFSAQQFPDLHSELNLSSLELGDSALYFCASSVRTGYDEQYFGPGTRLTVT.

V gene TRBV18 combines with J gene TRBJ2-2, with D uncertain. With 3 bases removed from V and 0 bases from J, the gap between germline ends came to 8 bases. The CDR3 runs 15 residues. The germline V gene has CDR1 KGHSH and CDR2 LQKENI. In DNA, the CDR3 is TGTGCCAGCTCACCTCTCGGATCGAACACCGGGGAGCTGTTTTTT. This gives the protein CASSPLGSNTGELFF.

The sample holds a few counts of this clonotype. The chain carries TRBV6-1 and TRBJ2-1, with 7 bases identical to TRBD1. Germline V lookup: CDR1 MNHNS, CDR2 SASEGT. The CDR3 length is 16 residues. J gave up 1 base and V 6 bases, and 9 bases lay outside the gene matches. The CDR3 protein is CASRARTGHSYNEQFF. In DNA, the CDR3 is TGTGCCAGCAGGGCACGGACAGGTCATTCCTACAATGAGCAGTTCTTC.

The chain carries TRBV28 and TRBJ2-6, with TRBD1 identical over 12 bases. The CDR3 spans 16 residues. J lost 1 base, V lost 6 bases, and 1 base had no gene match. Germline V lookup: CDR1 MDHEN, CDR2 SYDVKM. This CDR3 is CASRGQGASGANVLTF. The CDR3, as DNA: TGTGCCAGCAGGGGACAGGGGGCATCTGGGGCCAACGTCCTGACTTTC. The full variable domain, with the rest looked up from reference TRBV28 and TRBJ2-6, is DVKVTQSSRYLVKRTGEKVFLECVQDMDHENMFWYRQDPGLGLRLIYFSYDVKMKEKGDIPEGYSVSREKKERFSLILESASTNQTSMYLCASRGQGASGANVLTFGAGSRLTVL.

The gene calls are TRBV9 and TRBJ2-6, with D unresolved. V lost 0 bases to trimming and J lost 6 bases, with 7 bases between them. CDR3 length equals 14 residues. Germline CDR1 is SGDLS and CDR2 is YYNGEE. This chain's CDR3 is CASSVVSSANVLTF. The DNA of the CDR3 is TGTGCCAGCAGCGTAGTAAGCTCGGCCAACGTCCTGACTTTC.

This chain joins TRBV6-5 and TRBJ2-2; D possibly corresponds to TRBD2 (6 bases). The V end was cut by 4 bases, the J end by 4 bases, with 16 bases between. In germline, CDR1 is MNHEY, CDR2 SVGAGI. The CDR3 covers 16 residues. This CDR3 reads CASSFVITGVTGELFF. DNA for the CDR3: TGTGCCAGCAGTTTCGTTATTACGGGAGTCACCGGGGAGCTGTTTTTT.

This clonotype was seen repeatedly, ten times or more. The chain has TRBV4-2 and TRBJ2-1, with a weak D call TRBD1 (6 bases). The ends were cut back, 0 bases at V and 2 bases at J, with 17 bases in the middle. This CDR3 spans 18 amino acids. CDR1 is LGHNA and CDR2 is YNFKEQ in the germline V gene. The CDR3 reads CASSQDVPGHETYNEQFF. CDR3 DNA sequence: TGTGCCAGCAGCCAAGATGTTCCGGGACACGAGACCTACAATGAGCAGTTCTTC.

This clonotype was counted at least ten times. The chain combines TRBV7-9 with TRBJ1-5; D is undetermined. The CDR3 has 14 amino acids. Trimming left V 1 base short and J 1 base short, with 5 bases between. Looked up from germline, CDR1 is SEHNR and CDR2 is FQNEAQ (reference sequence). The CDR3 protein is CASSLDGSNQPQHF. Here the CDR3 DNA reads TGTGCCAGCAGCTTAGATGGGAGCAATCAGCCCCAGCATTTT.

In this sample, this clonotype turned up many times. The chain couples TRBV29-1 to TRBJ2-2; the D gene could be TRBD1 or TRBD2 (5 bases each). V was pared by 5 bases and J by 7 bases, with 23 bases between. The CDR3 runs to 16 residues. Germline-derived CDR1 and CDR2 are SQVTM and ANQGSEA. The CDR3 is CSVKRGTTVLGGELFF. CDR3 DNA sequence: TGCAGCGTTAAGAGGGGCACGACAGTTCTAGGCGGGGAGCTGTTTTTT.